This T cell receptor beta chain was recovered during a study of shared clonotypes between healthy human individuals. Overall study findings and caveats: Represented diversity, genetic and exposure-history alike, was limited by few donors. Exclusively blood specimens were collected; tissue repertoires likely differ. Clonotype sharing among donors was expected to depend on sequencing depth.

The table came from immunoSEQ multiplex PCR; TCRdb's copy has only in-frame clones and leaves some out. The sample contains about 560,000 clones, roughly 72% of which appear only once. Trimming shortened V by 4 bases and J by 2 bases, and 3 bases separated the two germline ends. The CDR3 covers 11 residues. Germline V gene data show CDR1 as SQVTM and CDR2 as ANQGSEA. Concerning this clone itself: What it binds is not known. In the same sample, other DNA sequences code for this CDR3.

The rearrangement links TRBV29-1 to TRBJ1-5; no reliable D call. The TCR originated in a woman aged 40 to 50 in good health. Some clones in this sample may be carry-over from other donors' samples. Sequencing input: PBMCs. The CDR3 bases are TGCAGCGTTGGGGGCAATCAGCCCCAGCATTTT. Amino acids: CSVGGNQPQHF.